This TCR beta chain was obtained from a study of blood T cell repertoires in COVID-19. Study-level background: Samples of COVID-19 (acute and convalescent) were obtained from the United States, Italy and Spain. PBMCs, B-cell-depleted T cells, or T cells were the source of the cDNA or gDNA that made up the material.

The germline V and J ends were trimmed by 7 bases and 2 bases, with 15 bases remaining between them. The CDR3 runs 15 residues. Germline CDR1 LNHDA, CDR2 SQIVND (reference sequence). Original processing methods: Reference gene primer amplification yielded estimated nucleated cell counts. Repertoires were generated with immunoSEQ multiplex PCR, while TCRdb's copy carries only in-frame clones and drops some. V, J and clone size reflect that table, while D and trimming were determined from the DNA. The sample lists more than 150,000 clones; approximately 80% were seen once. Within 2 weeks before study entry, exposed participants met a COVID-19 case.

Material: PBMCs or T cells enriched from blood (not recorded which). This rearrangement joins TRBV19 to TRBJ1-3; a possible D gene is TRBD1 (6 bases). This clonotype originated in a man aged 55 to 70 who had been exposed to COVID-19. CDR3 residues: CASTPSGTTGNTIYF. The CDR3, as DNA: TGTGCCAGTACCCCGTCCGGGACAACTGGAAACACCATATATTTT.